The 19 T cell receptor beta chains in this list originate from one sample, sequenced in a study of cytomegalovirus exposure and HLA in healthy donors. This PCR relied on a set of 60 Vbeta primers and 13 Jbeta primers. The protocol was immunoSEQ multiplex PCR, while the TCRdb copy is restricted to in-frame clones and leaves out a portion. The sample has 120,000 or so clones; roughly 70% are singletons. The specimen was PBMCs. These receptors were collected from a man aged 30-40 years in good health and CMV-seronegative.

The chain has TRBV19 and TRBJ1-5; D is unclear. The germline CDR1 and CDR2 sequences are LNHDA and SQIVND (reference sequence). The CDR3 is 12 residues long. Trimming shortened V by 1 base and J by 6 bases, and 4 bases separated the two germline ends. The CDR3 sequence is CASSIGGQPQHF. The CDR3, as DNA: TGTGCCAGTAGTATAGGCGGTCAGCCCCAGCATTTT.

This clone is a singleton in its sample. The chain has TRBV18 and TRBJ2-4; the D gene is possibly TRBD1 (5 bases). V was clipped by 3 bases and J by 0 bases, with 9 bases between them. CDR3 length: 15 amino acids. CDR1 is KGHSH and CDR2 is LQKENI in the germline V gene. This chain's CDR3 is CASSPAGQAKNIQYF. Here the CDR3 DNA reads TGTGCCAGCTCACCGGCAGGGCAAGCCAAAAACATTCAGTACTTC.

Comment on this clone: This specimen includes other DNA sequences encoding the same CDR3. The chain links TRBV27 to TRBJ1-1; D gene ambiguous. Germline lookup yields CDR1 MNHEY and CDR2 SMNVEV (reference sequence). V lost 8 bases and J lost 5, with 21 bases in between. CDR3 length: 15 residues. The CDR3 DNA reads TGTGCCAGCCAAGACCGGGCGGGTTCAGTAACTGAAGCTTTCTTT. Its translation: CASQDRAGSVTEAFF.

V gene TRBV27 combines with J gene TRBJ1-6, with D possibly being TRBD1 (5 bases). V lost 5 bases, J lost 5 bases, and 19 bases lay in between. Germline V gives CDR1 MNHEY, CDR2 SMNVEV (reference sequence). This CDR3 region has 17 residues. CDR3 amino acids: CASSEAGYGFDNSPLHF. CDR3 DNA: TGTGCCAGCAGTGAAGCAGGGTATGGTTTCGATAATTCACCCCTCCACTTT.

The rearrangement joins TRBV5-1 to TRBJ2-2; D is perhaps TRBD1 (6 bases). This CDR3 is 15 amino acids long. Germline loops: CDR1 SGHRS, CDR2 YFSETQ. Trimming cost V 3 bases and J 6 bases, with 15 bases left between them. The CDR3 protein is CASSYGQPGAGELFF. The CDR3 region has the DNA TGCGCCAGCAGCTACGGACAGCCTGGGGCCGGGGAGCTGTTTTTT.

The rearrangement uses TRBV7-2 and TRBJ2-3; 9 positions match TRBD2. V shed 3 bases and J 5 bases; nucleotides not matched to a gene: 6. Germline CDR1 is SGHTA and CDR2 is FQGNSA. The CDR3 totals 15 residues. Here the CDR3 DNA reads TGTGCCAGCAGCTTGGGAGCGGGGGGCGTAGATACGCAGTATTTT. As protein: CASSLGAGGVDTQYF.

V usage is TRBV9 and J usage is TRBJ1-3; the D is unclear. CDR3 length: 17 residues. Germline V lookup: CDR1 SGDLS, CDR2 YYNGEE. Trimming left V 4 bases short and J 0 bases short, with 17 bases between. This CDR3 is CASSLGRELVSGNTIYF. In nucleotides, the CDR3 is TGTGCCAGCAGCCTCGGGAGGGAATTGGTCTCTGGAAACACCATATATTTT. Based on the CDR3 plus reference TRBV9 and TRBJ1-3, the full variable domain is DSGVTQTPKHLITATGQRVTLRCSPRSGDLSVYWYQQSLDQGLQFLIQYYNGEERAKGNILERFSAQQFPDLHSELNLSSLELGDSALYFCASSLGRELVSGNTIYFGEGSWLTVV.

V is TRBV18 and J is TRBJ1-1; TRBD1 aligns across 11 bases. V lost 9 bases to trimming and J lost 0 bases; unmatched junction nucleotides: 9. Per the germline V gene, CDR1 is KGHSH and CDR2 is LQKENI. This CDR3 is 16 amino acids long. CDR3 coding DNA: TGTGCCAGTTCCGGACAGGGGGCGTCTCTGAACACTGAAGCTTTCTTT. Translating it yields CASSGQGASLNTEAFF. Variable domain in full (rest from reference TRBV18 and TRBJ1-1): NAGVMQNPRHLVRRRGQEARLRCSPMKGHSHVYWYRQLPEEGLKFMVYLQKENIIDESGMPKERFSAEFPKEGPSILRIQQVVRGDSAAYFCASSGQGASLNTEAFFGQGTRLTVV.

CDR3 protein: CACLDRGSYNEQFF. CDR3 in DNA: TGTGCCTGCCTTGACAGGGGCTCCTACAATGAGCAGTTCTTC. The chain combines TRBV30 with TRBJ2-1, with 8 bases identical to TRBD1. The trim removed 6 bases at V and 0 bases at J, leaving 4 bases unmatched. The CDR3 contains 14 residues. Germline V CDR1 and CDR2: GTSNPN, SVGIG (reference sequence).

Concerning this clone: One junction end disagrees with the germline gene, perhaps due to a read error. The chain uses TRBV7-9 and TRBJ2-7; TRBD1 matches at 9 bases. Germline CDR1 reads SEHNR; CDR2 reads FQNEAQ (reference sequence). CDR3 length: 18 residues. The CDR3 protein is CSSSFNTWPGQGSYEQYF. The CDR3 DNA follows: TGTTCCAGCAGCTTTAATACGTGGCCGGGACAGGGTTCCTACGAGCAGTACTTC.

The sample holds a few counts of this clone. The V gene is TRBV7-2, the J gene TRBJ2-3; 11 nucleotides align to TRBD2. This CDR3 contains 17 residues. Unmatched junction bases numbered 8, after V lost 2 bases and J lost 4 bases. Germline assignment: CDR1 SGHTA and CDR2 FQGNSA. As DNA, the CDR3 is TGTGCCAGCAGCTTACTTGGGCTAGCGGGGGGTCCAGATACGCAGTATTTT. This gives the protein CASSLLGLAGGPDTQYF.

The chain links TRBV4-1 to TRBJ2-2; 9 positions agree with TRBD2. The CDR3 extends over 15 amino acids. Germline V gene lookup returns CDR1 MGHRA and CDR2 YSYEKL. The V and J ends lost 1 base and 5 bases, in that order; junction bases with no gene match: 2. CDR3: CASSQGGGGTGELFF. The CDR3, as DNA: TGCGCCAGCAGCCAAGGCGGGGGGGGTACCGGGGAGCTGTTTTTT.

This clone occurred a few times. The chain is built from TRBV28 and TRBJ1-1; 8 bases fit TRBD1. The CDR3 is 14 amino acids. The junction had 12 bases not matched to a gene; V was cut back by 5 bases and J by 10 bases. CDR1 and CDR2 from the germline V gene are MDHEN and SYDVKM. Written as DNA, the CDR3 is TGTGCCAGCAGTCCGGGACAGGAGGGTACACGAGCTTTCTTT. Encoded protein: CASSPGQEGTRAFF.

This clone has just one count. The rearrangement links TRBV27 to TRBJ2-7, with a tentative D call TRBD1 (6 bases). The CDR3 consists of 11 residues. Trimming removed 5 bases at V and 6 bases at J, with 8 bases between. CDR1 is MNHEY, CDR2 SMNVEV, per germline (reference sequence). CDR3 amino acids: CASSRGFEQYF. Written as DNA, the CDR3 is TGTGCCAGCAGTAGGGGGTTCGAGCAGTACTTC.

For the CDR3, the DNA is TGTGCCAGCAGCTTAGGGACTCGAAACAATGAGCAGTTCTTC. The encoded protein is CASSLGTRNNEQFF. The chain carries TRBV11-2 and TRBJ2-1; a weak D match, TRBD2 (5 bases). V gave up 1 base and J gave up 5 bases, with 9 bases separating them. Looked up from germline, CDR1 is SGHAT and CDR2 is FQNNGV. This CDR3 has 14 amino acids. The variable domain in full, with the rest retrieved from reference TRBV11-2 and TRBJ2-1, is EAGVAQSPRYKIIEKRQSVAFWCNPISGHATLYWYQQILGQGPKLLIQFQNNGVVDDSQLPKDRFSAERLKGVDSTLKIQPAKLEDSAVYLCASSLGTRNNEQFFGPGTRLTVL.

The rearrangement links TRBV5-6 to TRBJ1-6; 9 positions match TRBD1. After removal of 0 bases from V and 9 bases from J, the junction contained 4 bases not matched to a gene. The CDR3 runs 15 residues. Germline V lookup: CDR1 SGHDT, CDR2 YYEEEE. CDR3 sequence: CASSLVGTGSSPLHF. CDR3 in DNA: TGTGCCAGCAGCTTGGTCGGGACAGGGAGTTCACCCCTCCACTTT.

The chain uses TRBV6-5 and TRBJ1-1; D is possibly TRBD1 (6 bases). CDR3 length: 14 residues. The V end lost 0 bases, the J end lost 4 bases, and 9 bases lay between the germline ends. Germline assignment: CDR1 MNHEY and CDR2 SVGAGI. For the CDR3, the DNA is TGTGCCAGCAGTTACTCGGAAGGGGGCACTGAAGCTTTCTTT. Translated: CASSYSEGGTEAFF.

This chain links TRBV25-1 with TRBJ1-2, with D maybe TRBD1 (6 bases). The CDR3 is 13 residues long. Germline V gene lookup returns CDR1 MGHDK and CDR2 SYGVNS. V lost 5 bases and J 6 bases, leaving 13 bases between the germline ends. DNA of the CDR3: TGTGCCAGCAGTCAGGGGAATTATGATGGCTACACCTTC. It translates to CASSQGNYDGYTF.

The chain carries TRBV4-3 and TRBJ2-7, with D perhaps TRBD1 (6 bases). The CDR3 runs to 15 residues. The germline V and J ends were trimmed by 1 base and 5 bases, with 15 bases remaining between them. Germline V gene sequence: CDR1 LGHNA, CDR2 YSLEER. The CDR3: CASSQVQGWGHEQYF. The DNA for the CDR3 is TGCGCCAGCAGCCAAGTTCAGGGTTGGGGGCACGAGCAGTACTTC.